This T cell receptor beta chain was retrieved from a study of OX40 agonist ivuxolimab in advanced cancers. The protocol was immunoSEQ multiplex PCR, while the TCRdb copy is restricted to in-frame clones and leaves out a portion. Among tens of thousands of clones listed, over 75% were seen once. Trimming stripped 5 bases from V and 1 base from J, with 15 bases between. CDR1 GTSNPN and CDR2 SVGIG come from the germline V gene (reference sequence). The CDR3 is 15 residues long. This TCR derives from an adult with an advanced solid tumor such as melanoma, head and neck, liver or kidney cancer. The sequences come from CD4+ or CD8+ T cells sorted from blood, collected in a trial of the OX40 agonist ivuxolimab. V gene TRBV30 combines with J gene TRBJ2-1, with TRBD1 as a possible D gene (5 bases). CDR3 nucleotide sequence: TGTGCCTGGCACCCTGGGGCAGGGTCCTACAATGAGCAGTTCTTC. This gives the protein CAWHPGAGSYNEQFF.